Presented here are 9 T cell receptor beta chains from one specimen sequenced in a study of shared clonotypes between healthy human individuals. The assay was immunoSEQ multiplex PCR, and TCRdb's table has in-frame clones only and misses some. The sample consists of about 2,500,000 clones, around nine tenths of them appearing once. The sequencing sample was made of naive CD4+ T cells sorted from blood. Subset denoted: CD45RA+ positively selected. Receptors were obtained from a man between 18 and 35 years old in good health.

The genes are TRBV28 and TRBJ2-6; possible D gene TRBD1, 5 bases. The germline V and J ends were trimmed by 5 bases and 2 bases, with 10 bases remaining between them. The CDR3 runs to 15 residues. Germline assignment: CDR1 MDHEN and CDR2 SYDVKM. For the CDR3, the DNA is TGTGCCAGCAGTCCCAGGGCCCCTGGGGCCAACGTCCTGACTTTC. Residues: CASSPRAPGANVLTF.

The V gene is TRBV2, the J gene TRBJ1-3; a possible D gene is TRBD1 (5 bases). Looked up from germline, CDR1 is SNHLY and CDR2 is FYNNEI. V dropped 7 bases and J dropped 4 bases, with 11 bases sitting between them. The CDR3 contains 13 residues. CDR3 sequence: CASNQQAGNTIYF. CDR3 coding DNA: TGTGCCAGCAATCAACAGGCGGGAAACACCATATATTTT.

The CDR3 sequence is CASSDKNSSYEQYF. CDR3 sequence (DNA): TGTGCCAGCAGTGACAAAAACAGCTCCTACGAGCAGTACTTC. The chain links TRBV6-4 to TRBJ2-7; D is undetermined. From germline, CDR1 is MRHNA and CDR2 SNTAGT. The CDR3 is made up of 14 amino acids. V was cut by 2 bases and J by 0 bases, with 8 bases left in between.

The V call is TRBV6-5, the J call TRBJ2-1; D perhaps matches TRBD1 (5 bases). The CDR3 runs 15 residues. Germline assignment: CDR1 MNHEY and CDR2 SVGAGI. V dropped 0 bases and J dropped 4 bases, with 10 bases sitting between them. CDR3: CASSYSRQFYNEQFF. CDR3 DNA: TGTGCCAGCAGTTACTCCAGACAGTTTTACAATGAGCAGTTCTTC.

This clone was counted once. The chain recombines TRBV5-1 with TRBJ2-1, with 11 nucleotides matching TRBD1. Germline V lookup: CDR1 SGHRS, CDR2 YFSETQ. This CDR3 comprises 16 residues. V was pared by 0 bases and J by 8 bases, with 7 bases of the junction left unmatched. CDR3 coding DNA: TGCGCCAGCAGCTTGGCCCCGGGACAGGGGGAATATGAGCAGTTCTTC. This translates into CASSLAPGQGEYEQFF.

The rearrangement links TRBV27 to TRBJ2-7; D not resolved. Trimming removed 3 bases from V and 6 bases from J, with 18 bases in between. The CDR3 covers 15 residues. CDR1 and CDR2 (germline): MNHEY, SMNVEV (reference sequence). As DNA, the CDR3 is TGTGCCAGCAGTTTTTCCCCATATCCCCCCGGCGAGCAGTACTTC. Translating it yields CASSFSPYPPGEQYF.

The DNA of the CDR3 is TGCGCCAGCAGCTTGGGTGTAGGAGGGGAAGGAAACTATGGCTACACCTTC. Its translation is CASSLGVGGEGNYGYTF. The chain carries TRBV5-1 and TRBJ1-2; D is perhaps TRBD1 (5 bases). The V end was cut by 0 bases, the J end by 2 bases, with 17 bases between. The germline V gene has CDR1 SGHRS and CDR2 YFSETQ. The CDR3 extends over 17 amino acids.

The chain recombines TRBV6-1 with TRBJ1-4, with D possibly being TRBD1 (6 bases). The V and J ends lost 11 bases and 5 bases respectively, with 12 bases between them. This CDR3 has 12 amino acids. The V gene's germline CDR1 is MNHNS and CDR2 SASEGT. This chain's CDR3 is CAGGLLNEKLFF. CDR3 DNA sequence: TGTGCCGGGGGCCTCCTCAATGAAAAACTGTTTTTT.

The V call is TRBV2, the J call TRBJ1-1; D may be TRBD1 (5 bases). The CDR3 length is 14 residues. V lost 7 bases and J lost 1, with 13 bases in between. Germline CDR1 is SNHLY and CDR2 is FYNNEI. The CDR3 loop reads CASTSGGGNTEAFF. The CDR3 bases are TGTGCCAGCACCTCTGGGGGAGGGAACACTGAAGCTTTCTTT.